This T cell receptor (beta chain) stems from a study of shared clonotypes between healthy human individuals. There are 15 residues in the CDR3. Trimming cost V 0 bases and J 4 bases; bases outside gene matches: 5. Germline V CDR1 and CDR2: SGDLS, YYNGEE. Across several immunoSEQ plates, the genomic DNA of each subset was split evenly. Some clones are missing from TCRdb's copy, which holds only in-frame ones; the method was immunoSEQ multiplex PCR. The sample carries about a million clones, 70% to 80% recorded once. CD45RA-negative memory and CD45RA+ naive subsets were split from the CD4+ cells. What was sequenced was memory CD4+ T cells sorted from blood. Regarding subset: CD45RA-negative fraction. The rearrangement joins TRBV9 to TRBJ2-5; the match to TRBD2 covers 8 bases. The TCR originated in a man between 18 and 29 years old in good health. CDR3 coding DNA: TGTGCCAGCAGCGTAGGAGCGGGGGTAGGAGAGACCCAGTACTTC. Translated, it gives CASSVGAGVGETQYF.